This is a list of T cell receptor beta chains from one sample in a study of T cell responses to AZD1222 COVID-19 vaccine. The assay was immunoSEQ multiplex PCR, and TCRdb's table has in-frame clones only and misses some. The top ten hold around 1.8% of the sample, which has 200,000 to 250,000 clones, less than 95% seen once. The sample consisted of peripheral blood, taken 28 days after the second dose of the MenACWY control vaccine. These receptors were taken from an adult who received the MenACWY meningococcal vaccine as a control. Both conserved end residues are part of each CDR3. The D gene is left open where the match is weak. The size field is filled for only some rows; it gives once, few, many or a size class.

v_call: TRBV28; d_call: -; clone_size: -; j_call: TRBJ1-2; cdr3_aa: CASSPSDNYGYTF; cdr3_nt: TGTGCCAGCAGTCCCAGCGATAACTATGGCTACACCTTC
v_call: TRBV4-2; d_call: TRBD2; clone_size: -; j_call: TRBJ2-7; cdr3_aa: CASSPVAGSSYEQYF; cdr3_nt: TGTGCCAGCAGCCCCGTAGCGGGGAGCTCCTACGAGCAGTACTTC
v_call: TRBV6-5; d_call: -; clone_size: -; j_call: TRBJ2-1; cdr3_aa: CASSSFRGTTNEQFF; cdr3_nt: TGTGCCAGCAGTTCTTTCCGGGGGACCACGAATGAGCAGTTCTTC
v_call: TRBV4-2; d_call: TRBD2; clone_size: few; j_call: TRBJ2-2; cdr3_aa: CASSQVNSGSTGELFF; cdr3_nt: TGTGCCAGCAGCCAAGTCAATAGCGGGAGTACCGGGGAGCTGTTTTTT
v_call: TRBV7-9; d_call: -; clone_size: -; j_call: TRBJ1-2; cdr3_aa: CASSLAGRSIYGYTF; cdr3_nt: TGTGCCAGCAGCTTAGCCGGGCGATCGATCTATGGCTACACCTTC
v_call: TRBV10-3; d_call: -; clone_size: -; j_call: TRBJ2-5; cdr3_aa: CAISARTQETQYF; cdr3_nt: TGTGCCATCAGTGCGCGAACACAAGAGACCCAGTACTTC
v_call: TRBV28; d_call: -; clone_size: -; j_call: TRBJ1-2; cdr3_aa: CASSLTGGKHGYTF; cdr3_nt: TGTGCCAGCAGTTTAACGGGGGGTAAACATGGCTACACCTTC
v_call: TRBV20-1; d_call: TRBD1; clone_size: -; j_call: TRBJ1-6; cdr3_aa: CSASSQGANSPLHF; cdr3_nt: TGCAGTGCTAGTTCTCAGGGGGCCAATTCACCCCTCCACTTT
v_call: TRBV15; d_call: -; clone_size: -; j_call: TRBJ1-5; cdr3_aa: CATSRDQYSNQPQHF; cdr3_nt: TGTGCCACCAGCAGAGATCAGTACAGTAATCAGCCCCAGCATTTT
v_call: TRBV4-3; d_call: -; clone_size: -; j_call: TRBJ2-2; cdr3_aa: CASSQDWASGELFF; cdr3_nt: TGCGCCAGCAGCCAAGATTGGGCGAGCGGGGAGCTGTTTTTT
v_call: TRBV3-1/TRBV3-2; d_call: -; clone_size: -; j_call: TRBJ1-2; cdr3_aa: CASSRFTPVSRGRIYGYTF; cdr3_nt: TGTGCCAGCAGCCGTTTCACACCGGTCAGCAGGGGTCGTATCTATGGCTACACCTTC
v_call: TRBV5-4; d_call: -; clone_size: once; j_call: TRBJ1-1; cdr3_aa: CASSTQRPYTEAFF; cdr3_nt: TGTGCCAGCAGTACCCAGCGCCCGTACACTGAAGCTTTCTTT
v_call: TRBV6-5; d_call: -; clone_size: -; j_call: TRBJ2-1; cdr3_aa: CASSYSMGGAYNEQFF; cdr3_nt: TGTGCCAGCAGTTACTCGATGGGCGGGGCCTACAATGAGCAGTTCTTC
v_call: TRBV5-4; d_call: TRBD2; clone_size: -; j_call: TRBJ2-2; cdr3_aa: CASSLGLAGNTGELFF; cdr3_nt: TGTGCCAGCAGCTTGGGACTAGCGGGAAACACCGGGGAGCTGTTTTTT
v_call: TRBV19; d_call: -; clone_size: -; j_call: TRBJ1-4; cdr3_aa: CASRNPTGPNEKLFF; cdr3_nt: TGTGCCAGTAGAAACCCAACAGGGCCTAATGAAAAACTGTTTTTT